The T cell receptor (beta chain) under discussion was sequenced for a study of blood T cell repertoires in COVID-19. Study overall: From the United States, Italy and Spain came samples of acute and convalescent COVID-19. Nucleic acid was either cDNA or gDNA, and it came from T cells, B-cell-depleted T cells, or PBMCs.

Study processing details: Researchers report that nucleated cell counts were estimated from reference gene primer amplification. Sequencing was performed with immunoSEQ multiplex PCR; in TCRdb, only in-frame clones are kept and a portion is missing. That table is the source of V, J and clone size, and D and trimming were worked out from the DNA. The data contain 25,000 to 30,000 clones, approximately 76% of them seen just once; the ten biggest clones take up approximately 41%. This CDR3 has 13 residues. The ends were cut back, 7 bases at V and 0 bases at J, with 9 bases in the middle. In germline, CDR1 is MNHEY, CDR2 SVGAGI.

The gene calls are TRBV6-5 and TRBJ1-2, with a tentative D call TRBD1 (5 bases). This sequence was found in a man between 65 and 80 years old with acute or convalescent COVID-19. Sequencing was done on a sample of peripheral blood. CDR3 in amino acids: CASMTVANYGYTF. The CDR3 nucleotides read TGTGCCAGCATGACAGTAGCTAACTATGGCTACACCTTC.